This T cell receptor (beta chain) was sequenced for a study of Graves' ophthalmopathy and Graves' hyperthyroidism. In the study overall: Specimen type is peripheral blood, obtained at initial diagnosis before any treatment.

The table lists this clonotype with many counts. With a duration under 3 months, ophthalmopathy in the donors showed moderate-to-severe activity, CAS ≥3 and NOSPECS ≥4. Exclusion covered patients with other autoimmune diseases or uncontrolled infections (as well as pregnancy or lactation). The V and J ends lost 5 bases and 4 bases respectively, with 12 bases between them. Germline V CDR1 and CDR2: MNHEY, SMNVEV (reference sequence). The CDR3 is 13 amino acids. RNA transcripts provided the template for amplifying TCR beta CDR3 regions. RT-PCR was first run with HTBI primers, then multiplex PCR in a second round. TCRdb independently ran MiXCR on the multiplex PCR reads; one entry per CDR3 protein. The data hold about 400,000 distinct CDR3 sequences, with 15% to 20% observed a single time.

This TCR derives from a young woman with Graves' ophthalmopathy. The rearrangement uses TRBV27 and TRBJ2-7; no firm D call. The sequenced material came from peripheral blood. The CDR3 coding sequence is TGTGCCAGCAGTCCATGGGTTGGGTACGAGCAGTACTTC. Protein: CASSPWVGYEQYF.